Presented here are 8 T cell receptor beta chains from one specimen sequenced in a study of blood T cell repertoires in COVID-19. Sequencing was performed with immunoSEQ multiplex PCR; in TCRdb, only in-frame clones are kept and a portion is missing. The sample yields about 290,000 clones, around 85% seen once. The sequencing sample was made of peripheral blood. The receptors shown here come from a woman aged 50 to 60 with active or convalescent COVID-19.

Here the CDR3 reads CASSQVSSGTDNEQFF. The CDR3 bases are TGTGCCAGCAGCCAAGTTTCTAGCGGGACCGACAATGAGCAGTTCTTC. The V call is TRBV4-2, the J call TRBJ2-1; 9 bases are a match to TRBD2. The ends lost 1 base at V and 5 bases at J; junction bases unmatched: 6. The length of the CDR3 is 16 residues. Per the germline V gene, CDR1 is LGHNA and CDR2 is YNFKEQ.

V is TRBV27 and J is TRBJ1-2; 12 positions agree with TRBD1. Germline CDR1 MNHEY, CDR2 SMNVEV (reference sequence). V gave up 0 bases and J gave up 7 bases; unmatched junction bases: 6. The CDR3 totals 16 residues. CDR3 loop: CASSLSGTGGARGYTF. For the CDR3, the DNA is TGTGCCAGCAGTTTATCCGGGACAGGGGGCGCTCGTGGCTACACCTTC.

The genes are TRBV5-4 and TRBJ2-1, with D maybe TRBD2 (6 bases). V shed 0 bases and J shed 7 bases, with 8 bases lying between them. The CDR3 length is 13 residues. The germline gives CDR1 SGHNT, CDR2 YYREEE (reference sequence). CDR3 protein: CASSLVGGNEQFF. CDR3 bases: TGTGCCAGCAGCTTGGTGGGGGGAAATGAGCAGTTCTTC.

The chain joins TRBV25-1 to TRBJ1-2, with 9 bases matching TRBD1. The ends lost 3 bases at V and 4 bases at J; junction bases unmatched: 6. Germline assignment: CDR1 MGHDK and CDR2 SYGVNS. CDR3 size: 15 residues. This CDR3 reads CASSDDRGSTYGYTF. Here the CDR3 DNA reads TGTGCCAGCAGTGACGACAGGGGGTCCACCTATGGCTACACCTTC.

J is TRBJ2-7 and V is TRBV7-9; 7 bases map to TRBD1. From germline, CDR1 is SEHNR and CDR2 FQNEAQ (reference sequence). The CDR3 has 14 residues. V was pared by 5 bases and J by 3 bases, with 7 bases of the junction left unmatched. CDR3 loop: CASSPGQQNYEQYF. CDR3 in DNA: TGTGCCAGCAGCCCGGGACAGCAGAACTACGAGCAGTACTTC.

This chain uses TRBV5-6 with TRBJ1-5; D gene ambiguous. V shed 0 bases and J shed 3 bases, with 4 bases lying between them. The CDR3 contains 13 residues. Germline values: CDR1 SGHDT, CDR2 YYEEEE. CDR3 sequence (DNA): TGTGCCAGCAGCTTGGGGCACAATCAGCCCCAGCATTTT. As protein: CASSLGHNQPQHF.

The genes are TRBV27 and TRBJ2-7; a weak D match, TRBD2 (7 bases). Germline V gene sequence: CDR1 MNHEY, CDR2 SMNVEV (reference sequence). The V gene lost 3 bases and the J gene lost 2 bases, with 11 bases spanning the gap. The CDR3 is 14 amino acids. The CDR3 protein is CASSFGGPPYEQYF. DNA for the CDR3: TGTGCCAGCAGTTTCGGGGGGCCTCCCTACGAGCAGTACTTC.

This rearrangement joins TRBV19 to TRBJ2-1; 7 nucleotides line up with TRBD2. Germline values: CDR1 LNHDA, CDR2 SQIVND (reference sequence). This CDR3 is 16 amino acids long. Losses at the gene ends were 10 bases for V and 8 bases for J; bases not matched to a gene: 20. The CDR3 sequence is CANFRGGGIQFYEQFF. The CDR3 bases are TGTGCCAATTTCCGTGGGGGGGGAATTCAGTTCTATGAGCAGTTCTTC.